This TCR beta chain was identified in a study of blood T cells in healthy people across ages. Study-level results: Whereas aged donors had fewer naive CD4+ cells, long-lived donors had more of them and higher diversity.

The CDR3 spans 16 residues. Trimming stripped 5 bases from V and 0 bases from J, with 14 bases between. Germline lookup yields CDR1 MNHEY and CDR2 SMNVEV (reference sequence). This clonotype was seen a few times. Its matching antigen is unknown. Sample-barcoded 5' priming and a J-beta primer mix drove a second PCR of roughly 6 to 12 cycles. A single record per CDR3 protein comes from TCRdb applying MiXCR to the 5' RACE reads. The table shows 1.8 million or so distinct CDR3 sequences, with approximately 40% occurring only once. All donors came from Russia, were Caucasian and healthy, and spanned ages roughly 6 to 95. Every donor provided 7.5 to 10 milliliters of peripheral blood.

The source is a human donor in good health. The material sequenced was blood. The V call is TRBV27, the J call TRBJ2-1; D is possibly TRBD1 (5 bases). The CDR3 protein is CASSVLTGSSYNEQFF. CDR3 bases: TGTGCCAGCAGTGTGCTAACAGGTAGCTCCTACAATGAGCAGTTCTTC.